The rows below give T cell receptor beta chains drawn from one sample of a study of CD8 T cells in Susac syndrome. One entry per CDR3 protein results from TCRdb running MiXCR on the immunoSEQ multiplex PCR reads. The table records approximately 180,000 distinct CDR3 sequences, approximately 96% of them present only once. The sequencing sample was made of CD4+ T cells from PBMCs. Receptors originate from a human donor with multiple sclerosis. Each CDR3 is given with its conserved first and last residue. A D gene is named only where the DNA matches it firmly. Clone size is stated in some rows and not others, as once, few, many or a class when expanded.

v_call,d_call,j_call,clone_size,cdr3_nt,cdr3_aa
TRBV4-1,-,TRBJ2-1,-,TGCGCCAGCAGCCAAAGACAGGTGTACAATGAGCAGTTCTTC,CASSQRQVYNEQFF
TRBV12-3/TRBV12-4,TRBD2,TRBJ2-3,-,TGTGCCAGCAGTTCGGGAGTGCTAGCGGGGCGGGGGTATTTT,CASSSGVLAGRGYF
TRBV12-3/TRBV12-4,-,TRBJ1-5,-,TGTGCCAGCAGTTACGGAGGGCTAAGCAATCAGCCCCAGCATTTT,CASSYGGLSNQPQHF
TRBV18,-,TRBJ1-1,-,TGTGCCAGCTCACCCCAACAGACAAACACTGAAGCTTTCTTT,CASSPQQTNTEAFF
TRBV18,-,TRBJ2-3,once,TGTGCCAGCTCACTGCTTCACGGGGGCACGACAGATACGCAGTATTTT,CASSLLHGGTTDTQYF
TRBV29-1,-,TRBJ2-5,-,TGCAGCGTTAGGCTAGCATTGCCGAAGACCCAGTACTTC,CSVRLALPKTQYF
TRBV7-9,-,TRBJ1-1,-,TGTGCCAGCAGCTTATGGGGACTCTCAACGGGGGTGATTGAAGCTTTCTTT,CASSLWGLSTGVIEAFF
TRBV20-1,-,TRBJ1-6,-,TGCAGTGCTAGGGGGACTCTACTTAATTCACCCCTCCACTTT,CSARGTLLNSPLHF
TRBV15,-,TRBJ1-1,-,TGTGCCACCAGCAGAGATCTTAATACTGGAAACACTGAAGCTTTCTTT,CATSRDLNTGNTEAFF
TRBV20-1,TRBD2,TRBJ2-3,-,TGCAGTGCTAGAGATCTAGCGGGGGGGCGTCGGAATACGCAGTATTTT,CSARDLAGGRRNTQYF
TRBV29-1,-,TRBJ1-2,-,TGCAGCGTTGATGACAGGAAGGGTGGCTACACCTTC,CSVDDRKGGYTF
TRBV3-1,-,TRBJ2-7,-,TGTGCCAGCAGCCTCTGGGAGGGGGGCAAGTACTTC,CASSLWEGGKYF
TRBV9,-,TRBJ2-5,-,TGTGCCAGCAGCCCGCAGCCTAGTGTCCAAGAGACCCAGTACTTC,CASSPQPSVQETQYF
TRBV5-6,-,TRBJ2-7,-,TGTGCCAGCAGCTCCCCCGGAGACAGTCTTTACGAGCAGTACTTC,CASSSPGDSLYEQYF
TRBV7-2,-,TRBJ2-3,-,TGTGCCAGCACCCCTTCAGATACGCAGTATTTT,CASTPSDTQYF
TRBV7-2,TRBD2,TRBJ2-1,-,TGTGCCAGCAGCTTAGTAGCTAGCGGGGCCCACAATGAGCAGTTCTTC,CASSLVASGAHNEQFF
TRBV6-6,TRBD2,TRBJ2-3,-,TGTGCCAGCAGTTACGTCCGGGGGGGCCTTTCAGATACGCAGTATTTT,CASSYVRGGLSDTQYF
TRBV6-6,-,TRBJ2-1,-,TGTGCCAGCAGTTACGGGGTCAGCTCCTACAATGAGCAGTTCTTC,CASSYGVSSYNEQFF
TRBV7-2,-,TRBJ2-3,-,TGTGCCAGCAGTACATCATCTAGCCCAGATACGCAGTATTTT,CASSTSSSPDTQYF
TRBV20-1,TRBD1,TRBJ1-6,once,TGCAGTGCTCAAGGGGGCGTCAATAATTCACCCCTCCACTTT,CSAQGGVNNSPLHF
TRBV28,TRBD1,TRBJ2-3,-,TGTGCCAGCAGCCGCACAGGGGATTCTGGCACAGATACGCAGTATTTT,CASSRTGDSGTDTQYF
TRBV20-1,-,TRBJ1-5,-,TGCAGTGCTAGAGAGTCCCTCAATCAGCCCCAGCATTTT,CSARESLNQPQHF
TRBV30,TRBD1,TRBJ1-3,-,TGTGCCTGGAGTTCCAGCCCGGGACAGGTTTTT,CAWSSSPGQVF
TRBV6-5,-,TRBJ1-6,-,TGTGCCAGCAAAAGCTCCTATAATTCACCCCTCCACTTT,CASKSSYNSPLHF
TRBV12-5,TRBD1,TRBJ2-1,-,TGTGCTAGTGGTCCTAGGGACAGGGATTTCAATGAGCAGTTCTTC,CASGPRDRDFNEQFF
TRBV29-1,TRBD1,TRBJ2-7,-,TGCAGCGTTGAAGAACAGGGGGCGAGCTACGAGCAGTACTTC,CSVEEQGASYEQYF